The 12 T cell receptor beta chains presented below share a single source sample, sequenced in a study of T cell repertoires in cytomegalovirus infection. TCRdb re-called the reads through MiXCR, storing one row per CDR3 protein. The table records about 260,000 distinct CDR3 sequences, approximately 14% of them present only once. Sequencing input: PBMCs. The receptors come from a human donor in good health (CMV status not recorded). Some clones in this sample may be carry-over from other donors' samples.

The J gene is TRBJ2-3, the V gene TRBV20-1; 10 positions match TRBD2. Germline CDR1 and CDR2: DFQATT and SNEGSKA (reference sequence). Trimming cost V 5 bases and J 3 bases; bases outside gene matches: 23. The length of the CDR3 is 20 residues. The DNA for the CDR3 is TGCAGTGCTGAACCGCTGGGAGCGGGAGGGCCCATAAGTCGGACAGATACGCAGTATTTT. It translates to CSAEPLGAGGPISRTDTQYF.

V usage is TRBV9 and J usage is TRBJ2-1; 7 nucleotides agree with TRBD2. Germline V CDR1 and CDR2: SGDLS, YYNGEE. The CDR3 covers 14 residues. V lost 0 bases, J lost 6 bases, and 3 bases stayed unmatched. CDR3 sequence: CASSVEGGGNEQFF. In nucleotides, the CDR3 is TGTGCCAGCAGCGTAGAGGGCGGGGGCAATGAGCAGTTCTTC.

The chain recombines TRBV20-1 with TRBJ2-3, with D perhaps TRBD1 (6 bases). V lost 6 bases to trimming and J lost 1 base, with 8 bases between them. Germline V lookup: CDR1 DFQATT, CDR2 SNEGSKA (reference sequence). The CDR3 is made up of 12 amino acids. CDR3 bases: TGCAGTGCCAGACAGGGCACAGATACGCAGTATTTT. Its protein is CSARQGTDTQYF.

This clonotype was seen many times. This chain joins TRBV7-8 and TRBJ2-7; D ambiguous. The germline gives CDR1 SGHVS, CDR2 FQNEAQ. Deletions cut 1 base from V and 1 base from J, with 5 bases between. The length of the CDR3 is 13 residues. CDR3 loop: CASSLGWSYEQYF. The CDR3 nucleotides read TGTGCCAGCAGCTTAGGCTGGTCCTACGAGCAGTACTTC.

The rearrangement uses TRBV6-6 and TRBJ1-6, with D perhaps matching TRBD1 (5 bases). The CDR3 runs to 18 residues. In germline, CDR1 is MNHNY, CDR2 SVGAGI (reference sequence). Trimming left V 0 bases short and J 0 bases short, with 12 bases between. DNA of the CDR3: TGTGCCAGCAGTTACTCCGGCAGGGCAAGCTCCTATAATTCACCCCTCCACTTT. It specifies CASSYSGRASSYNSPLHF.

This clonotype was seen many times. The chain combines TRBV7-2 with TRBJ1-5; D remains unclear. The CDR3 spans 16 residues. Germline loops: CDR1 SGHTA, CDR2 FQGNSA. V lost 3 bases and J 2 bases, leaving 14 bases between the germline ends. The CDR3 coding sequence is TGTGCCAGCAGCTTGGCACGGCCTCGAGGCAATCAGCCCCAGCATTTT. This translates into CASSLARPRGNQPQHF.

This clonotype was observed a few times. The CDR3 reads CSIRQGLETQYF. As DNA, the CDR3 is TGCAGCATCAGACAGGGATTGGAGACCCAGTACTTC. The J gene is TRBJ2-5, the V gene TRBV29-1; 7 bases line up with TRBD1. This CDR3 has 12 residues. The V segment lost 8 bases and the J segment 5 bases; nucleotides outside the gene matches: 8. The germline CDR1 and CDR2 sequences are SQVTM and ANQGSEA.

This sequence joins TRBV6-2 or TRBV6-3 and TRBJ2-7; D not certain. Germline V gene sequence: CDR1 MNHEY, CDR2 SVGEGT. Trimming took off 6 bases at V and 7 bases at J, with 19 bases between the two ends. This CDR3 is built from 14 residues. The CDR3 sequence is CASSRMRTLGEQYF. CDR3 nucleotide sequence: TGTGCCAGCAGCCGAATGAGGACGCTGGGGGAGCAGTACTTC.

V is TRBV29-1 and J is TRBJ2-5; no clear D. The length of the CDR3 is 17 residues. The germline V gene has CDR1 SQVTM and CDR2 ANQGSEA. V lost 1 base and J 1 base, leaving 19 bases between the germline ends. In DNA, the CDR3 is TGCAGCGTTGAAGGGGGAAGCGACTTGGGTTCCCAAGAGACCCAGTACTTC. Protein sequence: CSVEGGSDLGSQETQYF.

This clonotype was seen more than once but under ten times. This rearrangement joins TRBV7-9 to TRBJ2-5; D not resolved. V dropped 5 bases and J dropped 0 bases, with 19 bases sitting between them. Germline CDR1 and CDR2: SEHNR and FQNEAQ (reference sequence). The CDR3 spans 17 residues. DNA of the CDR3: TGTGCCAGCAGCCCCCCCGGCCGAACTGACGACCAAGAGACCCAGTACTTC. Protein: CASSPPGRTDDQETQYF.

The genes are TRBV5-1 and TRBJ1-1, with unresolved D. CDR3 length: 11 amino acids. The germline V and J ends were trimmed by 7 bases and 6 bases, with 10 bases remaining between them. Germline CDR1 SGHRS, CDR2 YFSETQ. CDR3 sequence reads: CASCEGPEAFF. DNA of the CDR3: TGCGCCAGCTGCGAGGGTCCTGAAGCTTTCTTT.

This clonotype was picked up many times. The chain couples TRBV6-2 or TRBV6-3 to TRBJ2-7; D uncertain. The CDR3 has 15 amino acids. V was pared by 3 bases and J by 0 bases, with 12 bases between. Germline V gene sequence: CDR1 MNHEY, CDR2 SVGEGT. This CDR3 is CASSYSPGASYEQYF. CDR3 coding DNA: TGTGCCAGCAGTTATTCGCCAGGCGCCTCCTACGAGCAGTACTTC.